This TCR beta chain was obtained from a study of cytomegalovirus exposure and HLA in healthy donors. The germline V gene encodes CDR1 LNHDA and CDR2 SQIVND (reference sequence). CDR3 length: 16 amino acids. The ends were cut back, 3 bases at V and 5 bases at J, with 16 bases in the middle. As for this clone: Its antigen is as yet unknown.

Study results and caveats: Cytomegalovirus association was listed for 164 TCR beta chains.

The PCR contained 60 Vbeta and 13 Jbeta primers. Using immunoSEQ multiplex PCR, the repertoire was profiled, and TCRdb retains in-frame clones only, with some absent. The sample contains over 80,000 clones, approximately 60% of which appear only once. The receptor was derived from a boy aged 10-17 years in good health and CMV-seropositive. The chain joins TRBV19 to TRBJ2-2; D perhaps matches TRBD2 (6 bases). The sample taken for sequencing was PBMCs. CDR3 sequence: CASSILSGEGTGELFF. In DNA form, the CDR3 reads TGTGCCAGTAGTATTCTTTCGGGAGAAGGGACCGGGGAGCTGTTTTTT. Supplemented by reference TRBV19 and TRBJ2-2, the full variable domain reads DGGITQSPKYLFRKEGQNVTLSCEQNLNHDAMYWYRQDPGQGLRLIYYSQIVNDFQKGDIAEGYSVSREKKESFPLTVTSAQKNPTAFYLCASSILSGEGTGELFFGEGSRLTVL.